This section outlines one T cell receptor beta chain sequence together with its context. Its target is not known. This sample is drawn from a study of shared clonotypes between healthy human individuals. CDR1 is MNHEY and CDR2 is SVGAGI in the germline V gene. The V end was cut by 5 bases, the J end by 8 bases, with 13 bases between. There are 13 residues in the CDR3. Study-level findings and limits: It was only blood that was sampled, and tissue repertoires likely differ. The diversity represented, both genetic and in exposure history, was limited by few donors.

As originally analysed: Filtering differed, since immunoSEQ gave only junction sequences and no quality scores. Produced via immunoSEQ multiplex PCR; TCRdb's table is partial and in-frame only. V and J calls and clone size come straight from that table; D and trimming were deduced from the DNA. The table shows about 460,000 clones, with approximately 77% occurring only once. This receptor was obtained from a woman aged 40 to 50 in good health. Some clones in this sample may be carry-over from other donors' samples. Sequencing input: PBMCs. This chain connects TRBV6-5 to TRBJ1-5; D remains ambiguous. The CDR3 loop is CASSTVQREPQHF. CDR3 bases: TGTGCCAGCAGTACGGTCCAACGCGAGCCCCAGCATTTT.